The 14 T cell receptor beta chains listed next were all sequenced from one sample in a study of prognosis after radiotherapy for stage I lung cancer. From genomic DNA, two-round multiplex PCR was used to amplify TCR beta CDR3. With primers specific to each TRBV and TRBJ gene, the first-round PCR was performed. Each CDR3 protein is one row after TCRdb ran MiXCR on the multiplex PCR reads. The data show 13,000 or so distinct CDR3 sequences, roughly 52% seen once. The source was PBMCs, collected before or after stereotactic body radiation therapy (not recorded which). The receptors were gathered from a donor of 50 years or more with non-small cell lung cancer.

This clonotype was seen many times. This chain's CDR3 is CASSLWTSGRALAGELFF. The CDR3 DNA follows: TGTGCCAGCAGCCTCTGGACTAGCGGGAGGGCCCTCGCCGGGGAGCTGTTTTTT. This sequence joins TRBV5-8 and TRBJ2-2; 15 positions agree with TRBD2. Germline V gives CDR1 SGHTS, CDR2 YDEGEE. Germline trimming cut 4 bases from V and 6 bases from J; bases unmatched to any gene: 10. This CDR3 comprises 18 residues.

Remarks on this clonotype: Since a far larger clone is one base different, this is likely a read error. As the CDR3 is not closed by the conserved phenylalanine or tryptophan, this likely results from a read error. The CDR3 DNA reads TGTGCCAGCAGTACTACTAGCGGGGGGCCTTACGAGCAGTACTCC. Its translation: CASSTTSGGPYEQYS. The V call is TRBV6-4, the J call TRBJ2-7, with 12 bases that match TRBD2. This CDR3 is 15 amino acids long. CDR1 and CDR2 (germline): MRHNA, SNTAGT. After removal of 5 bases from V and 4 bases from J, the junction contained 6 bases not matched to a gene.

As concerns this clonotype: At one end the junction does not follow the germline gene, possibly because of a read error. V is TRBV12-3 or TRBV12-4 and J is TRBJ2-2, with 8 positions matching TRBD2. CDR3 length: 14 amino acids. The CDR3 DNA sequence: TGTGCCAGCAGTATAGCGGGGACCCGTTCGGAGCTGTTTTTT. Protein: CASSIAGTRSELFF.

This clonotype was found many times. J is TRBJ2-2 and V is TRBV4-1, with D uncertain. V shed 4 bases and J shed 4 bases, with 7 bases lying between them. The length of the CDR3 is 13 residues. Germline CDR1 MGHRA, CDR2 YSYEKL. This CDR3 reads CASSPSTTGELFF. The CDR3 DNA is TGCGCCAGCAGCCCGTCGACCACCGGGGAGCTGTTTTTT.

In the case of this clonotype: A far larger clone is a single base away, which makes a read error likely. V gene TRBV6-4 combines with J gene TRBJ1-1, with no clear D. Trimming stripped 6 bases from V and 4 bases from J, with 12 bases between. The CDR3 has 13 amino acids. Looked up from germline, CDR1 is MRHNA and CDR2 is SNTAGT. The CDR3 DNA reads TGTGCCAGCAGCCTAGACATGGGCACTGAAGCTTTCTTT. Translated, it gives CASSLDMGTEAFF.

CDR3 in amino acids: CASSFARRAQYF. In DNA, the CDR3 is TGTGCCAGCAGTTTTGCCCGTCGAGCGCAGTATTTT. This chain joins TRBV28 and TRBJ2-3, with D hard to call. The CDR3 is made up of 12 amino acids. The V end lost 3 bases, the J end lost 10 bases, and 11 bases lay between the germline ends. Germline-derived CDR1 and CDR2 are MDHEN and SYDVKM.

The rearrangement uses TRBV29-1 and TRBJ2-5, with 7 bases fitting TRBD1. Germline lookup yields CDR1 SQVTM and CDR2 ANQGSEA. V was pared by 6 bases and J by 5 bases, with 15 bases of the junction left unmatched. The CDR3 covers 15 residues. The DNA of the CDR3 is TGCAGCGTCCCCCAGGCTGACAGGGTGGGGGAGACCCAGTACTTC. Protein product: CSVPQADRVGETQYF.

The CDR3 region has the DNA TGTGCCAGCTTCGGACAGGGGAGCACAGATACGCAGTATTTT. It encodes CASFGQGSTDTQYF. The chain is built from TRBV27 and TRBJ2-3, with 9 positions matching TRBD1. The CDR3 has 14 amino acids. Germline loops: CDR1 MNHEY, CDR2 SMNVEV (reference sequence). V was clipped by 8 bases and J by 0 bases; unmatched bases: 3.

V is TRBV28 and J is TRBJ2-2; D perhaps matches TRBD1 (6 bases). Trimming pared 2 bases from V and 3 bases from J, leaving 10 bases between. CDR1 and CDR2 (germline): MDHEN, SYDVKM. The CDR3 runs to 15 residues. CDR3 protein: CASSLHRADTGELFF. CDR3 bases: TGTGCCAGCAGTTTACACAGGGCAGACACCGGGGAGCTGTTTTTT.

By proportion, this clonotype is medium-sized (0.01 to 0.1%). This rearrangement joins TRBV5-1 to TRBJ1-1; the D is unclear. This CDR3 has 14 residues. Germline-derived CDR1 and CDR2 are SGHRS and YFSETQ. V shed 0 bases and J shed 3 bases, with 9 bases lying between them. The CDR3 nucleotides are TGCGCCAGCAGCTTGGGTGACACTTACACTGAAGCTTTCTTT. Translation: CASSLGDTYTEAFF.

Many counts were recorded for this clonotype. The V and J genes are TRBV29-1 and TRBJ2-7, with a possible D match to TRBD2 (6 bases). Trimming took off 5 bases at V and 0 bases at J, with 17 bases between the two ends. CDR1 and CDR2 (germline): SQVTM, ANQGSEA. The CDR3 extends over 15 amino acids. Here the CDR3 DNA reads TGCAGCGTTTTCGGGACTTCTGATAACTCCTACGAGCAGTACTTC. It specifies CSVFGTSDNSYEQYF.

This clonotype was counted many times. This chain joins TRBV7-9 and TRBJ2-1; D unresolved. The CDR3 length is 13 residues. With 1 base removed from V and 4 bases from J, the gap between germline ends came to 5 bases. CDR1 is SEHNR, CDR2 FQNEAQ, per germline (reference sequence). The CDR3 loop is CASSLGQYNEQFF. The CDR3 nucleotides are TGTGCCAGCAGCTTAGGACAATACAATGAGCAGTTCTTC.

This sequence joins TRBV3-1 and TRBJ1-5; 11 bases are shared with TRBD1. Trimming at V came to 1 base and at J to 4 bases, leaving 6 bases not matched to a gene. The CDR3 spans 17 residues. Looked up from germline, CDR1 is LGHDT and CDR2 is YNNKEL (reference sequence). Written as DNA, the CDR3 is TGTGCCAGCAGCCAAGGGACAGGGGGCTATAGGAATCAGCCCCAGCATTTT. It yields the protein CASSQGTGGYRNQPQHF. The variable domain in full, with the rest retrieved from reference TRBV3-1 and TRBJ1-5, is DTAVSQTPKYLVTQMGNDKSIKCEQNLGHDTMYWYKQDSKKFLKIMFSYNNKELIINETVPNRFSPKSPDKAHLNLHINSLELGDSAVYFCASSQGTGGYRNQPQHFGDGTRLSIL.

This clonotype was detected only once. This is likely an artifact of a read error, given a far larger clone one base away. This chain uses TRBV2 with TRBJ2-1; D may be TRBD1 (5 bases). This CDR3 comprises 13 residues. Germline values: CDR1 SNHLY, CDR2 FYNNEI. V lost 6 bases and J lost 10, with 16 bases in between. CDR3 DNA sequence: TGTGCCAGCAGGACTCAGGGATCGTACGAGCAGTTCTTC. Its translation is CASRTQGSYEQFF. Together with reference TRBV2 and TRBJ2-1, the CDR3 gives the full variable domain: EPEVTQTPSHQVTQMGQEVILRCVPISNHLYFYWYRQILGQKVEFLVSFYNNEISEKSEIFDDQFSVERPDGSNFTLKIRSTKLEDSAMYFCASRTQGSYEQFFGPGTRLTVL.